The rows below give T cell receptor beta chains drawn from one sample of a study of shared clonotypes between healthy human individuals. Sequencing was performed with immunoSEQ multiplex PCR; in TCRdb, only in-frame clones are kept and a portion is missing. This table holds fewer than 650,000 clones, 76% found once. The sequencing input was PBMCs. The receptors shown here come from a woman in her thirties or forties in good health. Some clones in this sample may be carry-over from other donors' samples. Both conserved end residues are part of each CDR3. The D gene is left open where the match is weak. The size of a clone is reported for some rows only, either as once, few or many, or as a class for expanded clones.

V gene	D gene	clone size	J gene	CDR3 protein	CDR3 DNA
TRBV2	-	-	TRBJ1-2	CASSEVMSGYTF	TGTGCCAGCAGTGAGGTAATGAGTGGCTACACCTTC
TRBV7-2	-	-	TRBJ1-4	CASSRSSTNEKLFF	TGTGCCAGCAGCCGATCCTCAACTAATGAAAAACTGTTTTTT
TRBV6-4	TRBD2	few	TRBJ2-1	CASSPAAGGNNEQFF	TGTGCCAGCAGTCCGGCAGCGGGAGGAAACAATGAGCAGTTCTTC
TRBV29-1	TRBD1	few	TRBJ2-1	CSAVPGQGSYNEQFF	TGCAGCGCCGTCCCGGGACAGGGTTCCTACAATGAGCAGTTCTTC
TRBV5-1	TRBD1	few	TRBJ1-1	CASSLDRGNTEAFF	TGCGCCAGCAGCTTGGACAGGGGGAACACTGAAGCTTTCTTT
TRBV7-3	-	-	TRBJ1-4	CASSLPAGDLRANEKLFF	TGTGCCAGCAGCCTCCCGGCAGGGGACCTGAGGGCTAATGAAAAACTGTTTTTT
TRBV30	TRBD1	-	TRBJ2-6	CAWSTPGQGFFRSGANVLTF	TGTGCCTGGTCCACACCGGGACAGGGCTTTTTTAGGTCTGGGGCCAACGTCCTGACTTTC
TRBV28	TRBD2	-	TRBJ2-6	CASAVTSGRTGANVLTF	TGTGCCAGTGCCGTCACTAGCGGGAGAACTGGGGCCAACGTCCTGACTTTC
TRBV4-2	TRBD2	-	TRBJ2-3	CASSQEGIAGGRTDTQYF	TGTGCCAGCAGCCAAGAAGGGATAGCGGGAGGGCGGACAGATACGCAGTATTTT
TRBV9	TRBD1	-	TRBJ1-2	CASSVDPGQGISTF	TGTGCCAGCAGCGTAGATCCGGGACAGGGGATTTCCACCTTC
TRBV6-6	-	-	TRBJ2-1	CASSSGLKTYNEQFF	TGTGCCAGCAGTTCCGGACTGAAAACCTACAATGAGCAGTTCTTC
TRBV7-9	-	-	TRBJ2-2	CASTLRRENTGELFF	TGTGCCAGCACCCTAAGGCGGGAGAACACCGGGGAGCTGTTTTTT
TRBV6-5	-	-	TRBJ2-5	CASRMDPARETQYF	TGTGCCAGCAGAATGGACCCCGCGCGAGAGACCCAGTACTTC
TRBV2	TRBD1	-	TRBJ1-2	CASSSDFGQGAPGYGYTF	TGTGCCAGCAGTTCGGATTTTGGACAGGGGGCCCCCGGCTATGGCTACACCTTC
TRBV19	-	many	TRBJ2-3	CASSIGGLSTDTQYF	TGTGCCAGTAGTATTGGGGGTTTATCCACAGATACGCAGTATTTT
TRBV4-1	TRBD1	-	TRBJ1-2	CASSQTVRDREKGYGYTF	TGCGCCAGCAGCCAGACGGTCCGGGACAGGGAAAAAGGGTATGGCTACACCTTC
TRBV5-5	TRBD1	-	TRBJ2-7	CASSLGDSYSYEQYF	TGTGCCAGCAGCTTGGGGGACAGCTACTCCTACGAGCAGTACTTC
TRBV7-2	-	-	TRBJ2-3	CASRGAATDTQYF	TGTGCCAGCCGGGGGGCCGCCACAGATACGCAGTATTTT
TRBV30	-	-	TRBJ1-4	CAWSRGIGEKLFF	TGTGCCTGGAGTAGGGGGATCGGGGAAAAACTGTTTTTT
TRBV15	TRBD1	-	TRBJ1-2	CATSRTHGTGRANYGYTF	TGTGCCACCAGCAGAACACACGGGACAGGACGAGCTAACTATGGCTACACCTTC
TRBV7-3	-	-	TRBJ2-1	CASSLMAGAPYNEQFF	TGTGCCAGCAGCTTAATGGCGGGGGCGCCCTACAATGAGCAGTTCTTC
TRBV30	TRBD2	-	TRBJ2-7	CAWSRGVNEQYF	TGTGCCTGGAGTCGGGGGGTTAACGAGCAGTACTTC
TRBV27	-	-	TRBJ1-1	CASSGRTRDTEAFF	TGTGCCAGCTCAGGACGGACCCGGGACACTGAAGCTTTCTTT
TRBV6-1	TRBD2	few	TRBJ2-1	CASSEGLAGGNEQFF	TGTGCCAGCAGTGAAGGACTAGCGGGAGGCAATGAGCAGTTCTTC
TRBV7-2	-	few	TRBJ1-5	CASSNRQMSNSNQPQHF	TGTGCCAGCAGCAACCGACAGATGTCGAATAGCAATCAGCCCCAGCATTTT
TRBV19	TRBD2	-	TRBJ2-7	CASSLRGDYEQYF	TGTGCCAGTAGTCTCCGGGGGGACTACGAGCAGTACTTC
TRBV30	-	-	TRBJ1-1	CAWQGEGITEAFF	TGTGCCTGGCAAGGGGAGGGGATCACTGAAGCTTTCTTT
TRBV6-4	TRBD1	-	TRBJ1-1	CASKAEGGYTEAFF	TGTGCCAGCAAGGCTGAAGGGGGCTACACTGAAGCTTTCTTT
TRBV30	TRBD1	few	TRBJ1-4	CAWSATGGISEKLFF	TGTGCCTGGAGTGCTACAGGGGGCATTAGTGAAAAACTGTTTTTT
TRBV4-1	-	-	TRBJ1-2	CASSQPFGGKNYGYTF	TGCGCCAGCAGCCAGCCTTTCGGAGGGAAGAACTATGGCTACACCTTC
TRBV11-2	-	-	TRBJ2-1	CATEDGTVYEQFF	TGTGCCACCGAGGATGGGACTGTCTATGAGCAGTTCTTC
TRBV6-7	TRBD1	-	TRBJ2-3	CASRPRGARGQITDTQYF	TGTGCCAGCAGACCGAGAGGGGCTCGGGGACAGATCACAGATACGCAGTATTTT
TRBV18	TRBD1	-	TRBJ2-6	CASSPDRVPGANVLTF	TGTGCCAGCTCACCAGACAGGGTCCCTGGGGCCAACGTCCTGACTTTC
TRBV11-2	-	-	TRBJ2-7	CASSPGNYEQYF	TGTGCCAGCAGCCCTGGAAACTACGAGCAGTACTTC
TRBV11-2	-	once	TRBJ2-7	CASSESGTRSYEQYF	TGTGCCAGCAGCGAATCCGGGACAAGATCATACGAGCAGTACTTC
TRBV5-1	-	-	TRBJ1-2	CASSLGPGWSGYTF	TGTGCCAGCAGCTTGGGCCCGGGTTGGAGTGGCTACACCTTC
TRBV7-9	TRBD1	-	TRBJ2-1	CASSSQGAGNEQFF	TGTGCCAGCAGCTCACAGGGGGCTGGCAATGAGCAGTTCTTC
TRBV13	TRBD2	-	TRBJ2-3	CASSLGTSGGLTDTQYF	TGTGCCAGCAGCTTAGGGACTAGCGGGGGATTAACAGATACGCAGTATTTT
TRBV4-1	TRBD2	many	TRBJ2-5	CASSPRVAGGEQYF	TGCGCCAGCAGCCCCCGGGTAGCGGGAGGTGAGCAGTACTTC
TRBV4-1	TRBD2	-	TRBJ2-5	CASSQEAGEWETQYF	TGCGCCAGCAGCCAAGAAGCGGGAGAGTGGGAGACCCAGTACTTC
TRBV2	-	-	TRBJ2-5	CASSEYREETQYF	TGTGCCAGCAGTGAATACAGGGAGGAGACCCAGTACTTC
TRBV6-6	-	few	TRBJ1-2	CASSEKNSPTVYGYTF	TGTGCCAGCAGCGAAAAGAACTCCCCAACGGTCTATGGCTACACCTTC
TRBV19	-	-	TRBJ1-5	CASSIKGVSNQPQHF	TGTGCCAGTAGTATAAAGGGGGTCAGCAATCAGCCCCAGCATTTT
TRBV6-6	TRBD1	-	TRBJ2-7	CASKPGTGGYEQYF	TGTGCCAGCAAACCCGGGACAGGGGGGTACGAGCAGTACTTC
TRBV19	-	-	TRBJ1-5	CASSIIRGNQPQHF	TGTGCCAGTAGTATTATTCGGGGTAATCAGCCCCAGCATTTT
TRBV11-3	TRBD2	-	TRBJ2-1	CASSINREVAAEQFF	TGTGCCAGCAGCATTAACCGGGAGGTGGCGGCTGAGCAGTTCTTC
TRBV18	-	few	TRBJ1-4	CASSAGRGGKLFF	TGTGCCAGCTCGGCAGGCCGCGGTGGAAAACTGTTTTTT
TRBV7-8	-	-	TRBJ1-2	CASSPTAQPSTF	TGTGCCAGCAGCCCAACCGCACAGCCCTCCACCTTC
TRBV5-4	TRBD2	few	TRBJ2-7	CASSRVAGGFSYEQYF	TGTGCCAGCAGCCGAGTAGCGGGGGGTTTCTCCTACGAGCAGTACTTC
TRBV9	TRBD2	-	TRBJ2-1	CASSGQREGLYNEQFF	TGTGCCAGCAGCGGTCAGCGGGAGGGCCTTTACAATGAGCAGTTCTTC
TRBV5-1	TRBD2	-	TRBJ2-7	CASSIPTSGSGQYF	TGCGCCAGCAGCATACCGACTAGCGGGAGTGGGCAGTACTTC
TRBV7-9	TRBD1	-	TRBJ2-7	CASSRDRGYEQYF	TGTGCCAGCAGCCGGGACAGGGGCTACGAGCAGTACTTC
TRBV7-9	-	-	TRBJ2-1	CASSRPGSSYNEQFF	TGTGCCAGCAGCCGCCCGGGGAGCTCCTACAATGAGCAGTTCTTC
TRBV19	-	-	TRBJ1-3	CASSIQSGPGNTIYF	TGTGCCAGTAGTATCCAGAGCGGGCCTGGAAACACCATATATTTT
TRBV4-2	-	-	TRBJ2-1	CASSQEGVSTNEQFF	TGTGCCAGCAGCCAAGAGGGCGTGAGCACAAATGAGCAGTTCTTC
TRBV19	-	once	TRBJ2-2	CASSSGPNTGELFF	TGTGCCAGTAGTTCGGGGCCGAACACCGGGGAGCTGTTTTTT
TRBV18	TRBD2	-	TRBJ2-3	CASSRSGGPTDTQYF	TGTGCCAGCTCCAGAAGCGGGGGGCCCACAGATACGCAGTATTTT
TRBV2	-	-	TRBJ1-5	CASSESWAGNQPQHF	TGTGCCAGCAGTGAATCTTGGGCAGGCAATCAGCCCCAGCATTTT
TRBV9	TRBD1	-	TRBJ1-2	CASSAGVGQGLGYTF	TGTGCCAGCAGCGCCGGCGTCGGACAGGGCCTTGGCTACACCTTC
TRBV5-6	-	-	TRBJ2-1	CASSFVTFNEQFF	TGTGCCAGCAGCTTTGTAACTTTCAATGAGCAGTTCTTC